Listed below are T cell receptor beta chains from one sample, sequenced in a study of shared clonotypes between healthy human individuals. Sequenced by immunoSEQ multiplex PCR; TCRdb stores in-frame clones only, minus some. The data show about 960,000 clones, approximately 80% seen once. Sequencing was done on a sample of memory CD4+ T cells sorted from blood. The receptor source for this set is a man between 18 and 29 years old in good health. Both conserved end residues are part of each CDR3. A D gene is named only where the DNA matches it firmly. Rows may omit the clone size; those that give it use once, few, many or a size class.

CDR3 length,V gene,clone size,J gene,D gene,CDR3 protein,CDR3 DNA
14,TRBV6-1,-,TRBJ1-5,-,CATRGEGPNQPQHF,TGTGCCACCCGGGGGGAGGGTCCCAATCAGCCCCAGCATTTT
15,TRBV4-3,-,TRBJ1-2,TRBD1,CASSQDQGASEGYTF,TGCGCCAGCAGCCAAGATCAGGGGGCAAGTGAAGGCTACACCTTC
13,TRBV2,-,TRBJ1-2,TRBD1,CASRQTGVGGYTF,TGTGCCAGCAGGCAAACAGGGGTGGGTGGCTACACCTTC
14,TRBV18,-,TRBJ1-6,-,CASSTRTENSPLHF,TGTGCCAGCTCAACACGGACGGAAAATTCACCCCTCCACTTT
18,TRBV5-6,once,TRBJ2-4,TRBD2,CASSLQASGGPGRYIQYF,TGTGCCAGCAGCTTGCAGGCTAGCGGGGGCCCTGGGAGGTACATTCAGTACTTC
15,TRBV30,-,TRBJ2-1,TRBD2,CAWSAIAGSYNEQFF,TGTGCCTGGAGTGCTATAGCGGGGTCCTACAATGAGCAGTTCTTC
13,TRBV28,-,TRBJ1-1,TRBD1,CASRTGRGIGAFF,TGTGCCAGTCGGACAGGCCGGGGGATTGGGGCTTTCTTT
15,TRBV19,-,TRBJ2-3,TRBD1,CASSIGTGATDTQYF,TGTGCCAGTAGTATAGGGACAGGAGCGACAGATACGCAGTATTTT
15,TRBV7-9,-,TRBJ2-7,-,CASSLVGRAGHEQYF,TGTGCCAGCAGCTTAGTGGGCAGGGCAGGCCACGAGCAGTACTTC
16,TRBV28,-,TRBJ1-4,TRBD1,CASSGARGHTNEKLFF,TGTGCCAGCAGCGGGGCCAGGGGGCATACTAATGAAAAACTGTTTTTT
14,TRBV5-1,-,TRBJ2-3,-,CASSPWVNTDTQYF,TGCGCCAGCAGCCCCTGGGTTAACACAGATACGCAGTATTTT
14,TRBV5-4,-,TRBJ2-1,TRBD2,CASSSGGRYDEQFF,TGTGCCAGCAGCTCGGGCGGGAGATACGATGAGCAGTTCTTC
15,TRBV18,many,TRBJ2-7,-,CASSPPGLSSYEQYF,TGTGCCAGCTCACCACCGGGCCTAAGCTCCTACGAGCAGTACTTC
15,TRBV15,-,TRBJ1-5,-,CATSREQGGHQPQHF,TGTGCCACCAGCAGAGAACAGGGTGGTCATCAGCCCCAGCATTTT
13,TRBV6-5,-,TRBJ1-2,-,CASSRQYGLGYTF,TGTGCCAGCAGTCGCCAGTACGGGCTTGGCTACACCTTC
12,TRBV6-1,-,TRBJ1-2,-,CASSEGWGGYTF,TGTGCCAGCAGTGAAGGATGGGGCGGCTACACCTTC
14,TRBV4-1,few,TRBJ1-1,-,CASSLNYGNTEAFF,TGCGCCAGCAGTCTTAATTACGGGAACACTGAAGCTTTCTTT
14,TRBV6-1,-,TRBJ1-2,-,CASTERSGNYGYTF,TGTGCCAGCACCGAACGGTCAGGGAACTATGGCTACACCTTC
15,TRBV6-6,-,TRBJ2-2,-,CASTQGEKNTGELFF,TGTGCCAGCACCCAGGGAGAAAAGAACACCGGGGAGCTGTTTTTT
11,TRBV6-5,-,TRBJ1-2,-,CASTAGRGYTF,TGTGCCAGCACCGCAGGGCGTGGCTACACCTTC
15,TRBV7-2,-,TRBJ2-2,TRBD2,CASSLVGLDTGELFF,TGTGCCAGCAGCTTAGTCGGACTAGACACCGGGGAGCTGTTTTTT
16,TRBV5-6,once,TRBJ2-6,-,CASSMFLFSGANVLTF,TGTGCCAGCAGCATGTTCTTGTTCTCTGGGGCCAACGTCCTGACTTTC
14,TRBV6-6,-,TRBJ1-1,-,CASSYSKGDTEAFF,TGTGCCAGCAGTTACTCGAAGGGGGACACTGAAGCTTTCTTT
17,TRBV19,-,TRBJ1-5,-,CASSPPRRGYSNQPQHF,TGTGCCAGTAGCCCCCCACGGCGGGGCTATAGCAATCAGCCCCAGCATTTT
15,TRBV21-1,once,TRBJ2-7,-,CASSKARGRKSGQYF,TGTGCCAGCAGCAAAGCGCGAGGGAGGAAATCGGGGCAGTACTTC
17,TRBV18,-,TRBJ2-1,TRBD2,CASSPELAGSSYNEQFF,TGTGCCAGCTCACCGGAACTAGCGGGGAGCTCCTACAATGAGCAGTTCTTC
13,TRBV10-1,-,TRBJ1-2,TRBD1,CATSTGRDYGYTF,TGCGCCACGTCGACAGGGCGAGACTATGGCTACACCTTC
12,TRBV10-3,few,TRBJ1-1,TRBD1,CAISPTGEDAFF,TGTGCCATCAGTCCGACAGGGGAGGATGCTTTCTTT
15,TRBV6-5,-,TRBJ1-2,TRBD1,CASTPGAGGTYGYTF,TGTGCCAGCACCCCCGGGGCAGGGGGAACCTATGGCTACACCTTC
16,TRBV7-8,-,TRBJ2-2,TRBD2,CASSPGTSRDTGELFF,TGTGCCAGCAGTCCCGGGACTAGCCGCGACACCGGGGAGCTGTTTTTT
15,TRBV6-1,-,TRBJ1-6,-,CASSEGHGGNSPLHF,TGTGCCAGCAGTGAAGGACACGGAGGGAATTCACCCCTCCACTTT
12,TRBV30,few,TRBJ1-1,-,CAWSMDRTEAFF,TGTGCCTGGAGTATGGATCGGACTGAAGCTTTCTTT
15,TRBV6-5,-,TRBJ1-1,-,CASSYSRTIPTEAFF,TGTGCCAGCAGTTACTCGAGAACTATCCCCACTGAAGCTTTCTTT
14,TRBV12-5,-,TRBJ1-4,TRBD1,CASGPGQGKEKLFF,TGTGCTAGTGGGCCGGGACAGGGGAAGGAAAAACTGTTTTTT
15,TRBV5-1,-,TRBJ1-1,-,CASSLAARVNTEAFF,TGCGCCAGCAGCTTGGCAGCCAGGGTGAACACTGAAGCTTTCTTT
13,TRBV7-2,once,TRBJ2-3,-,CASSPVGGDTQYF,TGTGCCAGCAGCCCCGTCGGGGGAGATACGCAGTATTTT
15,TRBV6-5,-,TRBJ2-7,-,CASSPGGATSYEQYF,TGTGCCAGCAGTCCCGGCGGGGCTACCTCCTACGAGCAGTACTTC
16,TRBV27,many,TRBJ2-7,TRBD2,CASSFGAGVLTYEQYF,TGTGCCAGCAGTTTCGGAGCGGGAGTGCTTACCTACGAGCAGTACTTC
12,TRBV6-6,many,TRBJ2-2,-,CASSYTTGELFF,TGTGCCAGCAGTTACACCACCGGGGAGCTGTTTTTT
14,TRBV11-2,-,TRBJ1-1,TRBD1,CASSPQGGDTEAFF,TGTGCCAGCAGCCCACAGGGGGGTGACACTGAAGCTTTCTTT
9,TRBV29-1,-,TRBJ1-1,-,CSVEDRAFF,TGCAGCGTTGAAGATCGAGCTTTCTTT
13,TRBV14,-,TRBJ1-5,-,CASSQTYNQPQHF,TGTGCCAGCAGCCAAACCTACAATCAGCCCCAGCATTTT